Listed below are T cell receptor beta chains from one sample, sequenced in a study of cytomegalovirus exposure and HLA in healthy donors. The table came from immunoSEQ multiplex PCR; TCRdb's copy has only in-frame clones and leaves some out. This table has under 140,000 clones, approximately 84% appearing once. Sequenced material: PBMCs. Receptors originate from a man between 40 and 49 years old in good health and CMV-seronegative. CDR3s include the opening cysteine and the closing phenylalanine or tryptophan. Each record gives: J gene, clone size, D gene, V gene, CDR3 DNA, CDR3 protein. A D gene is named only where the DNA matches it firmly. Clone size appears in some rows only: once, few, many, or a class for an expanded clone.

TRBJ2-5 | once | NA | TRBV5-4 | TGTGCCAGCAGCTCGGGGGTGTACCAAGAGACCCAGTACTTC | CASSSGVYQETQYF
TRBJ2-3 | NA | NA | TRBV5-1 | TGCGCCAGCAGCTCCCTCAGACAGGCAGGAGATACGCAGTATTTT | CASSSLRQAGDTQYF
TRBJ1-1 | NA | NA | TRBV4-1 | TGCGCCAGCAGCCAAGCCGGGGGGATGAACACTGAAGCTTTCTTT | CASSQAGGMNTEAFF
TRBJ1-5 | once | NA | TRBV19 | TGTGCCAGTAGTCTCCAGGGTAGGAATCAGCCCCAGCATTTT | CASSLQGRNQPQHF
TRBJ1-6 | NA | NA | TRBV6-5 | TGTGCCAGCAGGTCCGGGACACCTAATTCACCCCTCCACTTT | CASRSGTPNSPLHF
TRBJ2-2 | few | TRBD1 | TRBV27 | TGTGCCAGCTGCTATCACAGGGGGGCCGGGGAGCTGTTTTTT | CASCYHRGAGELFF
TRBJ1-1 | NA | TRBD1 | TRBV6-6 | TGTGCCAGCAGCCAACAGGGGACACCGAACACTGAAGCTTTCTTT | CASSQQGTPNTEAFF
TRBJ1-1 | NA | NA | TRBV10-3 | TGTGCCATCAGTGTGGGGAGCACTGAAGCTTTCTTT | CAISVGSTEAFF
TRBJ2-7 | NA | NA | TRBV4-2 | TGTGCCAGCAGCGTCGGTCGAGTACAGAACTACGAGCAGTACTTC | CASSVGRVQNYEQYF
TRBJ1-1 | NA | TRBD1 | TRBV5-4 | TGTGCCAGCAGCTGGGGACAGGTGAACACTGAAGCTTTCTTT | CASSWGQVNTEAFF
TRBJ1-1 | NA | TRBD1 | TRBV28 | TGTGCCAGCAGTGTGACAGGGTACACTGAAGCTTTCTTT | CASSVTGYTEAFF
TRBJ1-1 | NA | NA | TRBV30 | TGTGCCTGGAGTGGCCTCTTAGGGGCGTTGAGCACTGAAGCTTTCTTT | CAWSGLLGALSTEAFF
TRBJ1-6 | NA | NA | TRBV5-1 | TGCGCCAGCAGCTCGGGGTGGCAGGCGCATTCACCCCTCCACTTT | CASSSGWQAHSPLHF
TRBJ2-5 | NA | NA | TRBV7-6 | TGTGCCAGCAGCTTAAGGCTAGGGGCTCGAGGAGAGACCCAGTACTTC | CASSLRLGARGETQYF
TRBJ2-2 | NA | NA | TRBV7-2 | TGTGCCAGCAGCCCCGGGACCGGGGGCACCGGGGAGCTGTTTTTT | CASSPGTGGTGELFF
TRBJ2-1 | NA | TRBD2 | TRBV11-2 | TGTGCCAGCAGCCCTCGGACTAGCGGTGAGCAGTTCTTC | CASSPRTSGEQFF
TRBJ2-3 | once | TRBD2 | TRBV7-2 | TGTGCCAGCAGCCTCCTGGGACTAGCGGGGTGGTATTTT | CASSLLGLAGWYF
TRBJ1-2 | NA | NA | TRBV11-2 | TGTGCCAGCAGCCCATCGGACAGCCCCTATGGCTACACCTTC | CASSPSDSPYGYTF
TRBJ2-1 | NA | TRBD1 | TRBV13 | TGTGCCAGCAGCTTAGAGGGACAGGGTTTCGGTGAGCAGTTCTTC | CASSLEGQGFGEQFF
TRBJ1-1 | NA | NA | TRBV11-2 | TGTGCCAGCAGCACGGAACAGGGATTGACTGAAGCTTTCTTT | CASSTEQGLTEAFF
TRBJ2-3 | NA | NA | TRBV6-5 | TGTGCCAGCAGTTTAGGAGTCCGGGGCACAGATACGCAGTATTTT | CASSLGVRGTDTQYF
TRBJ2-6 | few | NA | TRBV5-1 | TGCGCCAGCAGCTTGGTGACAGCTGGGGCCAACGTCCTGACTTTC | CASSLVTAGANVLTF
TRBJ2-1 | NA | TRBD1 | TRBV20-1 | TGCAGTGCTATGAGGACAGGAACCCAGTTCTTC | CSAMRTGTQFF
TRBJ2-1 | NA | TRBD2 | TRBV5-1 | TGCGCCAGCAACCTAGCGGGGGAGGCCTACAATGAGCAGTTCTTC | CASNLAGEAYNEQFF